Shown below are 10 T cell receptor beta chains from a single sample sequenced in a study of beta chain features in type 1 diabetes. TCRB transcripts that were expressed got sequenced, as all of the isolated RNA had been reverse transcribed. Assay: immunoSEQ multiplex PCR; the TCRdb copy retains only in-frame clones and omits some. The repertoire holds roughly 340,000 clones, with 13% as singletons. No cognate antigen is known for these TCRs. Study-level results: The study found moderately but significantly shorter TCRB CDR3s in all four CD4+ subsets of Type 1 diabetes patients.

The sample comprised naive CD4+ T cells from blood. The receptors stem from a woman aged 18 to 35 with type 1 diabetes.

This clone is a singleton in its sample. The chain carries TRBV15 and TRBJ2-3; D is undetermined. Between the trimmed V and J ends, which lost 0 bases and 2 bases, there was a span of 3 bases. The CDR3 is 13 residues long. Germline lookup yields CDR1 LNHNV and CDR2 YYDKDF (reference sequence). CDR3 protein: CATSRDLTDTQYF. Here the CDR3 DNA reads TGTGCCACCAGCAGAGATCTCACAGATACGCAGTATTTT. The whole variable domain, remainder taken from reference TRBV15 and TRBJ2-3, is DAMVIQNPRYQVTQFGKPVTLSCSQTLNHNVMYWYQQKSSQAPKLLFHYYDKDFNNEADTPDNFQSRRPNTSFCFLDIRSPGLGDTAMYLCATSRDLTDTQYFGPGTRLTVL.

The chain has TRBV10-3 and TRBJ2-7; maybe TRBD1 (6 bases). Trimming removed 10 bases at V and 1 base at J, with 11 bases between. This CDR3 has 12 amino acids. The germline gives CDR1 ENHRY, CDR2 SYGVKD. The CDR3 region has the DNA TGTGCCACTGGGGACATTTCCTACGAGCAGTACGTC. This encodes CATGDISYEQYV.

This clone was detected only a few times. The rearrangement links TRBV7-9 to TRBJ2-1; D is possibly TRBD2 (5 bases). The CDR3 covers 16 residues. Deletions cut 2 bases from V and 7 bases from J, with 18 bases between. CDR1 SEHNR and CDR2 FQNEAQ come from the germline V gene (reference sequence). The CDR3 sequence: CASSLIRGVTGNEQFF. DNA of the CDR3: TGTGCCAGCAGCTTAATCCGGGGTGTGACTGGAAATGAGCAGTTCTTC.

This clone came up a few times. The chain carries TRBV7-9 and TRBJ1-5; D not certain. Germline-derived CDR1 and CDR2 are SEHNR and FQNEAQ (reference sequence). V dropped 5 bases and J dropped 0 bases, with 8 bases sitting between them. The CDR3 is 14 residues long. CDR3 bases: TGTGCCAGCAGCCAGTCTTCTAGCAATCAGCCCCAGCATTTT. It translates to CASSQSSSNQPQHF.

This clone was counted between two and nine times. The V and J genes are TRBV6-6 and TRBJ2-5; 7 bases align to TRBD2. This CDR3 has 12 residues. Germline V CDR1 and CDR2: MNHNY, SVGAGI (reference sequence). In DNA, the CDR3 is TGTGCAAGCTGTGCTAGCGGAGAGACCCAGTACTTC. This translates into CASCASGETQYF.

V usage is TRBV4-3 and J usage is TRBJ1-2, with TRBD1 as a possible D gene (6 bases). The CDR3 runs to 15 residues. Looked up from germline, CDR1 is LGHNA and CDR2 is YSLEER. Deletions cut 4 bases from V and 3 bases from J, with 15 bases between. CDR3 sequence (DNA): TGCGCCAGCAGCCGAGGGGCCGGGACACACTATGGCTACACCTTC. Amino acid sequence: CASSRGAGTHYGYTF.

The rearrangement links TRBV11-2 to TRBJ2-5; D unresolved. The CDR3 is 14 residues long. Between the trimmed V and J ends, which lost 3 bases and 1 base, there was a span of 9 bases. Germline lookup yields CDR1 SGHAT and CDR2 FQNNGV. The CDR3 bases are TGTGCCAGCAGCTTCCGCAGGTCCCAAGAGACCCAGTACTTC. Residues: CASSFRRSQETQYF.

The chain recombines TRBV30 with TRBJ2-2; tentatively, D is TRBD1 (6 bases). V was cut by 4 bases and J by 2 bases, with 20 bases left in between. This CDR3 has 17 residues. Germline V lookup: CDR1 GTSNPN, CDR2 SVGIG (reference sequence). CDR3 sequence reads: CAWNTQPGQLNTGELFF. The CDR3, as DNA: TGTGCCTGGAACACCCAGCCTGGACAGCTAAACACCGGGGAGCTGTTTTTT.

The rearrangement links TRBV6-5 to TRBJ2-2, with no clear D. This CDR3 is built from 14 residues. The germline V gene encodes CDR1 MNHEY and CDR2 SVGAGI. Trimming pared 5 bases from V and 5 bases from J, leaving 12 bases between. Here the CDR3 DNA reads TGTGCCAGCAGTCCCGAATGGAGTACCGGGGAGCTGTTTTTT. Its protein is CASSPEWSTGELFF.

The V call is TRBV28, the J call TRBJ2-7; D gene unclear. The CDR3 has 12 amino acids. Germline-derived CDR1 and CDR2 are MDHEN and SYDVKM. Trimming took 5 bases from V and 3 from J, leaving 8 bases between them. The CDR3 DNA sequence: TGTGCCAGCAGTCCCCCCTACTACGAGCAGTACTTC. Protein: CASSPPYYEQYF.